The sequence of this T cell receptor (beta chain) was determined in a study of shared clonotypes between healthy human individuals. Looked up from germline, CDR1 is SQVTM and CDR2 is ANQGSEA. V shed 6 bases and J 2 bases; nucleotides not matched to a gene: 7. This CDR3 is 14 amino acids long. Clones were read by immunoSEQ multiplex PCR, and TCRdb kept only the in-frame ones, dropping some. This sample has nearly 1 million clones, with 76% found just once. V usage is TRBV29-1 and J usage is TRBJ1-2, with TRBD1 matching 9 bases. Sequenced material: memory CD4+ T cells sorted from blood. The subset denotes: CD45RA-negative fraction. This TCR was recovered from a man between 18 and 35 years old in good health. The DNA of the CDR3 is TGCAGCGTAAATACCGGGACAGGGAACTATGGCTACACCTTC. It yields the protein CSVNTGTGNYGYTF.